Listed here is a single TCR beta chain. No antigen is known for it. This specimen belongs to a study of T-cell reconstitution after alpha-beta-depleted transplantation in children. Preparation of the TCRbeta library used unique molecular identifiers. Via MiXCR, TCRdb re-called the PCR reads, giving one row per CDR3 protein. This sample has 750,000 to 950,000 distinct CDR3 sequences, with roughly 15% found just once. Whole-study results and caveats: Most T-cell counts and diversity one year after the transplant came from T cells that were newly produced. It was reported that alpha-beta T cells came from several hundred expanded graft clones (about two months after transplant). Recipient T cells and thymic progenitors that survived gave rise to the high TCRbeta diversity observed at day 60 in some patients.

The CDR3 consists of 13 residues. V was shortened by 0 bases and J by 6 bases, with 11 bases between the two germline ends. Germline CDR1 is DFQATT and CDR2 is SNEGSKA (reference sequence). The sample here was PBMCs, mostly from graft donor cells, taken 360 days after TCRalphabeta/CD19-depleted stem cell transplant. V gene TRBV20-1 combines with J gene TRBJ1-2; no reliable D call. The clonotype comes from a male patient under 18 who had a stem cell transplant for acute lymphoblastic leukemia, so the T cells may come from the graft donor. The CDR3 DNA sequence: TGCAGTGCTAGAGATAGGAACGGGAATGGCTACACCTTC. Residues: CSARDRNGNGYTF.